This T cell receptor (beta chain) was sequenced during a study of T cell responses to AZD1222 COVID-19 vaccine. Looking at the study overall: Pooled samples include second doses given at about 4 or 12 weeks. Study-level points and caveats: Repertoires in all cases were sampled only once the peak T cell response had passed. Baseline seropositives among AZD1222 recipients totaled only five or six.

Concerning this clone: Its specificity is unknown.

V was trimmed by 6 bases and J by 2 bases, leaving 14 bases between them. The germline V gene encodes CDR1 WSHSY and CDR2 SAAADI. This CDR3 is built from 14 residues. This table comes from immunoSEQ multiplex PCR, and its TCRdb copy is limited to in-frame clones, with some not included. The table includes 150,000 or so clones, about nine tenths detected once. Source: peripheral blood, taken on day 0 of AZD1222 vaccination. This clonotype originated in an adult in good health. The rearrangement uses TRBV10-2 and TRBJ2-7, with a possible D match to TRBD1 (5 bases). The CDR3 is CASRQGPTPYEQYF. CDR3 sequence (DNA): TGCGCCAGCAGGCAGGGCCCCACCCCCTACGAGCAGTACTTC.